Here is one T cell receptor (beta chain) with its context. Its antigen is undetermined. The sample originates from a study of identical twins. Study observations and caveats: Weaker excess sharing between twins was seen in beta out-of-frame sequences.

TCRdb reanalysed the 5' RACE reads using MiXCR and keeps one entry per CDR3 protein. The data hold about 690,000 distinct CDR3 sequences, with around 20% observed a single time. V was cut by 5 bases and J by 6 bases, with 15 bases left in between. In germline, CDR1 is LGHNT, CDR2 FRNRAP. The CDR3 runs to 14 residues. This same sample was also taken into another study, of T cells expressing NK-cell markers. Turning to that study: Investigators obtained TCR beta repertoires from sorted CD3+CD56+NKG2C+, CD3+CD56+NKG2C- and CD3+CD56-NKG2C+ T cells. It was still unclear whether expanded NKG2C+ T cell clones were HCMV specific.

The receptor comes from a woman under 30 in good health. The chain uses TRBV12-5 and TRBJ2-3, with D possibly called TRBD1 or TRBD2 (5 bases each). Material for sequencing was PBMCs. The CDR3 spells CASGPEGASDTQYF. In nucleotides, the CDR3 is TGTGCTAGTGGTCCCGAAGGGGCTAGCGATACGCAGTATTTT. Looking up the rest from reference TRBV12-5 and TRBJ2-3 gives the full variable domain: DARVTQTPRHKVTEMGQEVTMRCQPILGHNTVFWYRQTMMQGLELLAYFRNRAPLDDSGMPKDRFSAEMPDATLATLKIQPSEPRDSAVYFCASGPEGASDTQYFGPGTRLTVL.